The T cell receptor beta chain described here comes from a study of blood T cells in healthy people across ages. Peripheral blood from each donor was collected in a volume of about 10 milliliters. Isolation of PBMCs gave at least 7 million cells per sample. Then a second PCR, running about 7 to 11 cycles, was carried out with a sample-barcoded 5' primer and a J-beta primer mix. Every single cDNA molecule received a tag from a template-switch adaptor with 12 random nucleotides. TCRdb processed the 5' RACE reads anew with MiXCR; each CDR3 protein has one entry. Of more than 800,000 distinct CDR3 sequences listed, about 30% are singletons. Study results and caveats: Per-million-T-cell TCR beta diversity fell roughly linearly with age.

V dropped 0 bases and J dropped 13; count of bases not matched to a gene: 12. The CDR3 extends over 15 amino acids. Germline V gives CDR1 LGHDT, CDR2 YNNKEL (reference sequence). Note on this clonotype: Its antigen is not identified. It may be a read error: a sequence one base away is much more abundant.

The chain has TRBV3-1 and TRBJ2-1, with 7 bases matching TRBD1. The source is a woman of 80 years or more in good health. Input material: blood. The CDR3, as DNA: TGTGCCAGCAGCCAAGATCAAGGGGGCTGGGAGACCCAGTTCTTC. This encodes CASSQDQGGWETQFF.